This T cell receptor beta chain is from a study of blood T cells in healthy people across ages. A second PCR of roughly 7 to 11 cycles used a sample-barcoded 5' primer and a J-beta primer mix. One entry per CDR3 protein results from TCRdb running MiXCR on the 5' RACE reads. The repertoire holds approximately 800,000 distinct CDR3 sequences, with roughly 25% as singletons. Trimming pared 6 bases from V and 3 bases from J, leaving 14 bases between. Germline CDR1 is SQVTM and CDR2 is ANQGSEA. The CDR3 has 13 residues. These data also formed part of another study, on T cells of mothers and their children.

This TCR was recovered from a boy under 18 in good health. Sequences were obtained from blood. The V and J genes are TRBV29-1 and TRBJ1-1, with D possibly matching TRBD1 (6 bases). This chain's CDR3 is CSVDRHVDTEAFF. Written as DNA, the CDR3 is TGCAGCGTGGACAGACATGTGGACACTGAAGCTTTCTTT.